Listed here are 19 T cell receptor beta chains from one sample, sequenced in a study of PD-1 blockade in classical Hodgkin lymphoma. As to time point: cycle 4 day 1 (C4D1), after 6 weeks of nivolumab. Relapse was seen in all patients after autologous stem cell transplantation, and brentuximab vedotin exposure was variable. CD4+ T cells were purified from thawed PBMCs by magnetic negative selection. The method was immunoSEQ multiplex PCR; TCRdb's version includes in-frame clones alone and lacks a portion of them. Of about 25,000 clones in the sample, over 75% are singletons; the top ten hold 2.5% to 3.5%. Sequenced here: CD4+ T cells from blood, sampled before the fourth cycle of nivolumab. These TCRs come from a human donor with classical Hodgkin lymphoma.

J is TRBJ1-4 and V is TRBV2; maybe TRBD1 (6 bases). The V gene's germline CDR1 is SNHLY and CDR2 FYNNEI. V lost 10 bases and J 8 bases, leaving 14 bases between the germline ends. There are 12 residues in the CDR3. CDR3 DNA: TGTGCCATTGGACAGTCCAGGGAAAAACTGTTTTTT. It codes for CAIGQSREKLFF.

This clone was seen a handful of times. V usage is TRBV5-6 and J usage is TRBJ2-3, with a tentative D call TRBD1 (6 bases). CDR3 length: 15 residues. Germline assignment: CDR1 SGHDT and CDR2 YYEEEE. Between the trimmed V and J ends, which lost 0 bases and 2 bases, there was a span of 10 bases. The CDR3 region is CASSLGTGPTDTQYF. CDR3 coding DNA: TGTGCCAGCAGCTTGGGAACAGGGCCCACAGATACGCAGTATTTT.

The chain recombines TRBV28 with TRBJ1-5; no firm D call. This CDR3 comprises 15 residues. Germline CDR1 MDHEN, CDR2 SYDVKM. With 8 bases removed from V and 3 bases from J, the gap between germline ends came to 17 bases. The CDR3 sequence is CASGTGPGDNQPQHF. Here the CDR3 DNA reads TGTGCCAGCGGTACCGGGCCCGGGGACAATCAGCCCCAGCATTTT.

This clone was counted once. The chain has TRBV6-5 and TRBJ1-5; D not certain. Looked up from germline, CDR1 is MNHEY and CDR2 is SVGAGI. The CDR3 is 13 residues long. V gave up 0 bases and J gave up 8 bases, with 8 bases separating them. This CDR3 is CASSYSLGEPQHF. DNA of the CDR3: TGTGCCAGCAGTTACTCGTTGGGAGAGCCCCAGCATTTT.

This chain joins TRBV2 and TRBJ1-1, with 8 bases matching TRBD1. CDR1 and CDR2 from the germline V gene are SNHLY and FYNNEI. J lost 6 bases, V lost 3 bases, and 3 bases had no gene match. This CDR3 region has 13 residues. The CDR3 is CASSDRGPPEAFF. DNA of the CDR3: TGTGCCAGCAGTGACAGGGGGCCCCCTGAAGCTTTCTTT. Supplemented by reference TRBV2 and TRBJ1-1, the full variable domain reads EPEVTQTPSHQVTQMGQEVILRCVPISNHLYFYWYRQILGQKVEFLVSFYNNEISEKSEIFDDQFSVERPDGSNFTLKIRSTKLEDSAMYFCASSDRGPPEAFFGQGTRLTVV.

The chain combines TRBV23-1 with TRBJ2-7; tentatively, D is TRBD2 (5 bases). TRBV23-1 is marked as an open reading frame, function uncertain. V dropped 3 bases and J dropped 2 bases, with 8 bases sitting between them. The CDR3 spans 13 residues. The CDR3 DNA follows: TGCGCCAGCAGTCACCACGGGGCCTACGAGCAGTACTTC. It specifies CASSHHGAYEQYF.

This clone was found a few times. This chain links TRBV10-3 with TRBJ2-3; D may be TRBD1 (5 bases). The germline V gene encodes CDR1 ENHRY and CDR2 SYGVKD. The CDR3 sequence is 16 residues long. Trimming stripped 8 bases from V and 2 bases from J, with 20 bases between. Here the CDR3 DNA reads TGTGCCATCGGCTCCGCGACAGACAGTAACACAGATACGCAGTATTTT. The encoded protein is CAIGSATDSNTDTQYF.

The rearrangement uses TRBV28 and TRBJ1-5; D gene uncertain. In germline, CDR1 is MDHEN, CDR2 SYDVKM. V lost 6 bases to trimming and J lost 0 bases, with 6 bases between them. This CDR3 has 13 amino acids. The DNA for the CDR3 is TGTGCCAGCAGGGGAAATAGCAATCAGCCCCAGCATTTT. Protein sequence: CASRGNSNQPQHF.

The CDR3 reads CASSLGGRSNYGYTF. The CDR3 region has the DNA TGTGCCAGCAGTTTAGGGGGAAGGAGCAACTATGGCTACACCTTC. V gene TRBV28 combines with J gene TRBJ1-2; weak D call: TRBD1 (5 bases). The V gene's germline CDR1 is MDHEN and CDR2 SYDVKM. There are 15 residues in the CDR3. Between the trimmed V and J ends, which lost 2 bases and 2 bases, there was a span of 12 bases.

The chain carries TRBV7-3 and TRBJ2-7; 9 positions match TRBD1. V was pared by 5 bases and J by 7 bases, with 9 bases of the junction left unmatched. CDR1 and CDR2 from the germline V gene are SGHTA and FQGTGA. The CDR3 has 14 amino acids. The CDR3 sequence: CASSPGQGTREQYF. CDR3 nucleotide sequence: TGTGCCAGCAGCCCGGGACAGGGAACCAGGGAGCAGTACTTC.

V is TRBV9 and J is TRBJ2-7; 7 bases agree with TRBD1. The CDR3 is 15 residues long. The V gene end was trimmed by 3 bases and the J gene end by 2 bases; junction bases not matched to a gene: 8. CDR1 is SGDLS and CDR2 is YYNGEE in the germline V gene. The CDR3 DNA reads as TGTGCCAGCAGCGCATCACAGGGGCCAACCTACGAGCAGTACTTC. This gives the protein CASSASQGPTYEQYF. The full variable domain, rest sourced from reference TRBV9 and TRBJ2-7, is DSGVTQTPKHLITATGQRVTLRCSPRSGDLSVYWYQQSLDQGLQFLIQYYNGEERAKGNILERFSAQQFPDLHSELNLSSLELGDSALYFCASSASQGPTYEQYFGPGTRLTVT.

This chain connects TRBV7-9 to TRBJ1-2; the D is unclear. The CDR3 totals 13 residues. In germline, CDR1 is SEHNR, CDR2 FQNEAQ (reference sequence). With 7 bases removed from V and 10 bases from J, the gap between germline ends came to 19 bases. The CDR3: CASNLHSKPSYTF. The CDR3 DNA follows: TGTGCCAGCAATCTCCATAGCAAGCCTTCCTACACCTTC.

The CDR3 is CASSLGFRETQYF. As DNA, the CDR3 is TGTGCCAGCAGCTTAGGATTTCGGGAGACCCAGTACTTC. The genes are TRBV7-8 and TRBJ2-5; D is ambiguous. Trimming left V 1 base short and J 5 bases short, with 8 bases between. The CDR3 spans 13 residues. Per germline, CDR1 SGHVS and CDR2 FQNEAQ.

This sequence joins TRBV30 and TRBJ1-1, with unresolved D. The CDR3 loop spans 13 amino acids. Between the trimmed V and J ends, which lost 2 bases and 4 bases, there was a span of 11 bases. Germline CDR1 reads GTSNPN; CDR2 reads SVGIG (reference sequence). This CDR3 is CAWSWLGATEAFF. The CDR3 DNA sequence: TGTGCCTGGAGTTGGTTGGGAGCCACTGAAGCTTTCTTT.

This clone has only one observation. The gene calls are TRBV7-2 and TRBJ1-1; D is uncertain. Germline V gene data show CDR1 as SGHTA and CDR2 as FQGNSA. The CDR3 contains 12 residues. V lost 2 bases, J lost 4 bases, and 5 bases lay in between. CDR3 nucleotide sequence: TGTGCCAGCAGCTTATCCTTCACTGAAGCTTTCTTT. It specifies CASSLSFTEAFF.

This chain uses TRBV5-6 with TRBJ2-3; TRBD1 might be the D (5 bases). V dropped 0 bases and J dropped 3 bases, with 14 bases sitting between them. This CDR3 is 16 amino acids long. The germline V gene has CDR1 SGHDT and CDR2 YYEEEE. As DNA, the CDR3 is TGTGCCAGCAGCTTGGTAAGGGGCGCAGCAACAGATACGCAGTATTTT. It yields the protein CASSLVRGAATDTQYF.

The chain couples TRBV5-1 to TRBJ1-2; no clear D. V lost 4 bases to trimming and J lost 4 bases, with 11 bases between them. The CDR3 spans 13 residues. Germline V gene lookup returns CDR1 SGHRS and CDR2 YFSETQ. The CDR3 region is CASSQTPGYGYTF. DNA for the CDR3: TGCGCCAGCAGCCAGACTCCTGGCTATGGCTACACCTTC.

This sequence joins TRBV18 and TRBJ2-5, with D maybe TRBD1 (5 bases). The germline gives CDR1 KGHSH, CDR2 LQKENI. The CDR3 extends over 14 amino acids. The germline V and J ends were trimmed by 5 bases and 1 base, with 11 bases remaining between them. The CDR3 spells CASSGAWAQETQYF. The CDR3 DNA reads TGTGCCAGCTCAGGGGCGTGGGCCCAAGAGACCCAGTACTTC.

This clone was counted a few times. The chain recombines TRBV2 with TRBJ1-5; D not certain. V was shortened by 6 bases and J by 3 bases, with 9 bases between the two germline ends. The germline gives CDR1 SNHLY, CDR2 FYNNEI. The CDR3 totals 13 residues. As DNA, the CDR3 is TGTGCCAGCAGAAGAGGATCCAATCAGCCCCAGCATTTT. Its protein product is CASRRGSNQPQHF.